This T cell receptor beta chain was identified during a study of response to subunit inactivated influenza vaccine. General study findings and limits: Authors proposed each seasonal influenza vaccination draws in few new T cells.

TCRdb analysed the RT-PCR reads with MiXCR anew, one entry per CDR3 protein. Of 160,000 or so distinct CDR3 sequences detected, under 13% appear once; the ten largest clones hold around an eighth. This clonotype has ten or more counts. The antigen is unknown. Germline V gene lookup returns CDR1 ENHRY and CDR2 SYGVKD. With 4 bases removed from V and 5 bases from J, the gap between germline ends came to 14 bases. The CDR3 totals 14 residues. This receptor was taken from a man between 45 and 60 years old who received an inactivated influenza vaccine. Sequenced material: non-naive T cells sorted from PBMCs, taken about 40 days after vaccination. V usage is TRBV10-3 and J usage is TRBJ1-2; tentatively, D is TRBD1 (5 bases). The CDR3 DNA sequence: TGTGCCATCAGTGCCCAGAGGCAGGGATATGGCTACACCTTC. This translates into CAISAQRQGYGYTF.